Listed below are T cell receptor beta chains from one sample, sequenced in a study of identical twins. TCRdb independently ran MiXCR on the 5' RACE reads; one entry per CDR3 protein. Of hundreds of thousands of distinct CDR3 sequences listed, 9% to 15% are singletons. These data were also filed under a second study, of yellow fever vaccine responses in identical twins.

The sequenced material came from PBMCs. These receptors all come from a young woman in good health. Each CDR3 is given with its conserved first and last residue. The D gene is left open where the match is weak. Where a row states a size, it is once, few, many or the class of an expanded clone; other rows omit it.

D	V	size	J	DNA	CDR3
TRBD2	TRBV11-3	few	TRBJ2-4	TGTGCCAGCAGCCCCGGGGGGGGCGCAAACATTCAGTACTTC	CASSPGGGANIQYF
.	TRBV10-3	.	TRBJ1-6	TGTGCCATCGGGTTAGGGGATTCACCCCTCCACTTT	CAIGLGDSPLHF
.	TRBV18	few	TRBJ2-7	TGTGCCAGCTCACCAATGACCGCATCCTACGAGCAGTACTTC	CASSPMTASYEQYF
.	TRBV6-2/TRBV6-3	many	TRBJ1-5	TGTGCCAGCAGGGTCCCTAGCAATCAGCCCCAGCATTTT	CASRVPSNQPQHF
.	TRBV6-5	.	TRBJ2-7	TGTGCCAGCAGTTACTCGATCGACCTCTCCTACGAGCAGTACTTC	CASSYSIDLSYEQYF
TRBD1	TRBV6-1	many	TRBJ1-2	TGTGCCAGCAGTGAAGCGACAGGGGGCTATGGCTACACCTTC	CASSEATGGYGYTF
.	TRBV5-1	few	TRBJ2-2	TGCGCCAGCACCGAGGCTAACGCGAAGTTCGGGGAGCTGTTTTTT	CASTEANAKFGELFF
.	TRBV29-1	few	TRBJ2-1	TGCAGCGTTGGATTTCGTCTGGTTCACAATGAGCAGTTCTTC	CSVGFRLVHNEQFF
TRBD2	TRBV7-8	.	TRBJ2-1	TGTGCCAGCAGCCCAGCTCCGGGGGGTGAATACAATGAGCAGTTCTTC	CASSPAPGGEYNEQFF
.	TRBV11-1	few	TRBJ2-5	TGTGCCAGCAGCTCGGTCGGTTCAGGGCTCTTCCAAGAGACCCAGTACTTC	CASSSVGSGLFQETQYF
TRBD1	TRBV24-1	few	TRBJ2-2	TGTGCCACCAGTGATCGCCCTTTGACAGGGGAGGCCACCGGGGAGCTGTTTTTT	CATSDRPLTGEATGELFF
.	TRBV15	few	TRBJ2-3	TGTGCCACCAGCATCCTCGGGGACAACACAGATACGCAGTATTTT	CATSILGDNTDTQYF
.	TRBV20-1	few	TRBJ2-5	TGCAGTGCCCCCAAGGGTGGGAAAACAAAAGAGACCCAGTACTTC	CSAPKGGKTKETQYF
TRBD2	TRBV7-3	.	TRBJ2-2	TGTGCCAGCAGCCCAGGGGGGACTAGCGGGTTGTACACCGGGGAGCTGTTTTTT	CASSPGGTSGLYTGELFF
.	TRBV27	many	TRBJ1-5	TGTGCCAGCAGTTTAATATATAGCAATCAGCCCCAGCATTTT	CASSLIYSNQPQHF
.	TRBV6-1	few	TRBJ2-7	TGTGCCAGCAGTCCGGCTACCACCCCGTACGAGCAGTACTTC	CASSPATTPYEQYF
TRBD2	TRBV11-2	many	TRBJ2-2	TGTGCCAGCAGCTTAAGGCTAGCGGAAAGCACCGGGGAGCTGTTTTTT	CASSLRLAESTGELFF
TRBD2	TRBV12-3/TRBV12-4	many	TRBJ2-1	TGTGCCAGCAGTTTATCCCCCACTAGCGGAAGATCCAATGAGCAGTTCTTC	CASSLSPTSGRSNEQFF
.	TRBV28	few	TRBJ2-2	TGTGCCAGCAAGTCGGATTACACCGGGGAGCTGTTTTTT	CASKSDYTGELFF
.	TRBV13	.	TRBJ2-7	TGTGCCAGCAGACAAACAGGGAGGACCTACGAGCAGTACTTC	CASRQTGRTYEQYF
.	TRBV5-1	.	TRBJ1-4	TGCGCCAGCAGACAGGGTCAATTTGCTAATGAAAAACTGTTTTTT	CASRQGQFANEKLFF
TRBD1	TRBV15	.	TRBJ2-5	TGTGCCACCAGCAGTCCTCCGGGACAGGGAAACCAAGAGACCCAGTACTTC	CATSSPPGQGNQETQYF
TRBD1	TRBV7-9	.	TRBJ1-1	TGTGCCAGCAGCTTAGTAGCCGGACAGGGGAAGACTGAAGCTTTCTTT	CASSLVAGQGKTEAFF
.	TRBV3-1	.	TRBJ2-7	TGTGCCAGCAGCCCCCTAGGGGCCTACGAGCAGTACTTC	CASSPLGAYEQYF
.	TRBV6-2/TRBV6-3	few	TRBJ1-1	TGTGCCAGCAGTTACGGGGCCAGAAACACTGAAGCTTTCTTT	CASSYGARNTEAFF
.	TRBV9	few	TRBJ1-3	TGTGCCAGCAGCGTAGGTGTCCCCCTGGGAAACACCATATATTTT	CASSVGVPLGNTIYF
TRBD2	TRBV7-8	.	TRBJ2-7	TGTGCCAGCACCCGCGGGACTAGCGGGGGCCGCTACGAGCAGTACTTC	CASTRGTSGGRYEQYF
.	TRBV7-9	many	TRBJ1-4	TGTGCCAGCAGCTTAGCCCTCCGGGAGCGTCGGGAAAAACTGTTTTTT	CASSLALRERREKLFF
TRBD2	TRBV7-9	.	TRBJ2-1	TGTGCCAGCAGCGCGATAGCGGGAGACAATAGAGTTGAGCAGTTCTTC	CASSAIAGDNRVEQFF
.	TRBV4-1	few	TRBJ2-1	TGCGCCAGCAGCCAAGGCCTTCGGGGCTCCTACAATGAGCAGTTCTTC	CASSQGLRGSYNEQFF
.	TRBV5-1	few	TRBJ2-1	TGCGCCAGCAGCTTCAAGCGAGGGGGGACCTACAATGAGCAGTTCTTC	CASSFKRGGTYNEQFF
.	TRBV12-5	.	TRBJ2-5	TGTGCTAGTGGTCGGGGACCTTCGGGAGAGACCCAGTACTTC	CASGRGPSGETQYF
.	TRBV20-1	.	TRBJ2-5	TGCAGTGCTCTCGAGGAGGGGGCTTACCAAGAGACCCAGTACTTC	CSALEEGAYQETQYF
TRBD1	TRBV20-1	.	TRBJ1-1	TGCAGTGCCTGGACAGGGAGGAACACTGAAGCTTTCTTT	CSAWTGRNTEAFF
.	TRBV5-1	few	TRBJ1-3	TGCGCCAGCAGCTTGGGCAGGGATGGAAACACCATATATTTT	CASSLGRDGNTIYF
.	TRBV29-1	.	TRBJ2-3	TGCAGCGTTGGACAGACTAGCACAGATACGCAGTATTTT	CSVGQTSTDTQYF
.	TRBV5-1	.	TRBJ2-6	TGCGCCAGCAGCTTTACAGGGTTTGCAGTCTCTGGGGCCAACGTCCTGACTTTC	CASSFTGFAVSGANVLTF
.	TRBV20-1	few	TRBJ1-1	TGCAGTGCTAGGATGGGGGCGGGGAACACTGAAGCTTTCTTT	CSARMGAGNTEAFF
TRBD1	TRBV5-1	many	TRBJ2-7	TGCGCCAGCAGCTTGGCAACGGGACAGGGCTACGAGCAGTACTTC	CASSLATGQGYEQYF
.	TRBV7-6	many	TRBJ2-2	TGTGCCAGCAGCCCAGGGAGTAGCTTTATCGGGGAGCTGTTTTTT	CASSPGSSFIGELFF
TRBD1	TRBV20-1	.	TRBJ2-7	TGCAGTGCATCGGGACAGGGACCCTACGAGCAGTACTTC	CSASGQGPYEQYF
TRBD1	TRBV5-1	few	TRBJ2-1	TGCGCCAGCAGCTTCTCGACAGGGGGTTTACGGAATGAGCAGTTCTTC	CASSFSTGGLRNEQFF
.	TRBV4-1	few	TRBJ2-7	TGCGCCAGCAGCCGAAGGGAACCCTCCTACGAGCAGTACTTC	CASSRREPSYEQYF
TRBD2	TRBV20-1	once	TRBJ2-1	TGCAGTGCTACCCGGACTAGCGGGAGCAACAATGAGCAGTTCTTC	CSATRTSGSNNEQFF
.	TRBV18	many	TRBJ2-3	TGTGCCAGCAGTCCCGCAGATACGCAGTATTTT	CASSPADTQYF
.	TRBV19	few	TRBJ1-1	TGTGCCAGTAGGGCACAGCCTACAGACCAAGCTTTCTTT	CASRAQPTDQAFF
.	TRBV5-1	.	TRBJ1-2	TGCGCCAGCAGCCGTACAGCAGCTAACTATGGCTACACCTTC	CASSRTAANYGYTF
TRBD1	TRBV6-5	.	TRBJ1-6	TGTGCCAGCAGTTATATGTGGGATCGGGACAGCGGTAATTCACCCCTCCACTTT	CASSYMWDRDSGNSPLHF
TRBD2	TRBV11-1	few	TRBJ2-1	TGTGCCAGCAGCTTAGTAAGGACTAGCGGGAAGTTCGGCAATGAGCAGTTCTTC	CASSLVRTSGKFGNEQFF
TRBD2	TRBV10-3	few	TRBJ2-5	TGTGCCATCAGTGATCTACCGGGACTAGCGGGAGTTGAGACCCAGTACTTC	CAISDLPGLAGVETQYF
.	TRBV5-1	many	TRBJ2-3	TGCGCCAGCAGCCGATCGGGGGGCAGCACAGATACGCAGTATTTT	CASSRSGGSTDTQYF
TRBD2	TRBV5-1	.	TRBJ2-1	TGCGCCAGAAGCAGATTTAGCGGGAGGTGGTACAATGAGCAGTTCTTC	CARSRFSGRWYNEQFF
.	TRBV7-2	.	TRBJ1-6	TGTGCCAGCACCCCAGGGGTGGACAGTAGAAATTCACCCCTCCACTTT	CASTPGVDSRNSPLHF
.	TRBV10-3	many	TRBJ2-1	TGTGCCGCCGGGGACCTAAATGAGCAGTTCTTC	CAAGDLNEQFF
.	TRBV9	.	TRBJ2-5	TGTGCCAGCAGCGTTGGGCGTCTTGTGGCGGGACCACAAGAGACCCAGTACTTC	CASSVGRLVAGPQETQYF
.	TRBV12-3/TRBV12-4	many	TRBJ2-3	TGTGCCAGCAACCGCCTTGGGGCAGGAGATACGCAGTATTTT	CASNRLGAGDTQYF
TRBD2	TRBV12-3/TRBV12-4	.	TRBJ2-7	TGTGCCAGCAGTTTCGTGTCGGGAGGGTCCTACGAGCAGTACTTC	CASSFVSGGSYEQYF
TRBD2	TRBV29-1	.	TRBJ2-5	TGCAGCGTCTGGACTAGCGGGAGCCAAGAGACCCAGTACTTC	CSVWTSGSQETQYF
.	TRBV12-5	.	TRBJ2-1	TGTGCTAGTGGCCCCCCGGGACTGAGCTCCTACAATGAGCAGTTCTTC	CASGPPGLSSYNEQFF